This TCR beta chain was sequenced during a study of cytomegalovirus exposure and HLA in healthy donors. Looked up from germline, CDR1 is KGHSH and CDR2 is LQKENI. CDR3 size: 16 residues. Trimming took off 3 bases at V and 3 bases at J, with 15 bases between the two ends. PCR employed 60 Vbeta and 13 Jbeta primers. Sequencing was performed with immunoSEQ multiplex PCR; in TCRdb, only in-frame clones are kept and a portion is missing. The sample gives some 190,000 clones, around 75% of which show up once; around 1.6% is in the top ten. The receptor was isolated from a woman aged 45-65 years in good health and CMV-seronegative. Sequenced sample: PBMCs. This sequence joins TRBV18 and TRBJ1-3, with unresolved D. The CDR3 here is CASSPYREAGGNTIYF. The CDR3 DNA reads TGTGCCAGCTCACCTTACAGAGAAGCAGGTGGAAACACCATATATTTT.